The sequence of this TCR beta chain was determined in a study of siplizumab effects on memory and regulatory T cells. The CDR3 spans 17 residues. CDR1 is KGHSH, CDR2 LQKENI, per germline. The J segment lost 5 bases and the V segment lost 4 bases, leaving 6 bases of the junction unmatched. On this clone: Its target is not known.

The study, taken as a whole, reports: Naive or memory phenotype was unassignable for roughly 80-95% of proliferating CD4+ or CD8+ clones. Just a small share of alloreactive clones was traced back to unstimulated subsets. The alloresponse seemed to draw substantially on naive T cells, which appeared more diverse than memory cells. Suppressive activity of Tregs proliferating in siplizumab cultures remained unconfirmed.

Method: immunoSEQ multiplex PCR; TCRdb's copy keeps in-frame clones and lacks some. The data contain 26,000 or so clones, 80% to 90% of them singletons. The sample comprised memory CD4+ T cells sorted from blood. The source is a human donor in good health. The V call is TRBV18, the J call TRBJ2-1, with 15 nucleotides matching TRBD2. The CDR3 reads CASSRSWTSGRDNEQFF. The CDR3 DNA reads as TGTGCCAGCTCACGGAGCTGGACTAGCGGGAGGGACAATGAGCAGTTCTTC.